A selection of T cell receptor beta chains follows, all from one sample in a study of cytomegalovirus exposure and HLA in healthy donors. Profiling relied on immunoSEQ multiplex PCR, and the TCRdb table lists in-frame clones only, not all of them. Of more than 50,000 clones listed, 55% to 85% are singletons. Sequencing was performed on PBMCs. The source is a middle-aged man in good health and CMV-seropositive. The CDR3 runs from the conserved cysteine through the conserved F or W. The D gene is left open where the match is weak. Not all rows give a size; the values are once, few, many and, for expanded clones, a class.

TRBJ1-6	NA	TRBV2	NA	TGTGCCAGCAGTGAAGCTAGCATCCGTACACCCCTCCACTTT	CASSEASIRTPLHF
TRBJ2-3	NA	TRBV7-9	NA	TGTGCCAGCAGCTTAGACAGGGAACCTACAGATACGCAGTATTTT	CASSLDREPTDTQYF
TRBJ2-1	NA	TRBV28	TRBD2	TGTGCCAGCAACAGCGGGAACAATGAGCAGTTCTTC	CASNSGNNEQFF
TRBJ1-6	few	TRBV7-2	NA	TGTGCCAGCAGCTTGGGCCCTCCTATAGGTTCACCCCTCCACTTT	CASSLGPPIGSPLHF
TRBJ2-7	NA	TRBV25-1	NA	TGTGCCACTGGGGCCGGGACTGTCTACGAGCAGTACTTC	CATGAGTVYEQYF
TRBJ2-1	NA	TRBV6-5	NA	TGTGCCAGCAGTTACCGGGACTTAGGGGATGAGCAGTTCTTC	CASSYRDLGDEQFF
TRBJ1-1	few	TRBV7-9	TRBD1	TGTGCCAGCAGCCCACAGGGGGGGAACACTGAAGCTTTCTTT	CASSPQGGNTEAFF
TRBJ1-1	NA	TRBV5-1	TRBD1	TGCGCCAGCAGCTCTACAGGGGCCACTGAAGCTTTCTTT	CASSSTGATEAFF
TRBJ1-1	few	TRBV5-6	NA	TGTGCCAGCAGGTCAGGGTGGGGAAGGAACACTGAAGCTTTCTTT	CASRSGWGRNTEAFF
TRBJ1-5	few	TRBV18	TRBD1	TGTGCCAGCTCATCGGACAGGGACCAGCCCCAGCATTTT	CASSSDRDQPQHF
TRBJ1-1	NA	TRBV7-8	TRBD1	TGTGCCAGCAGCCAAAACAGGGGAGGATGGACTGAAGCTTTCTTT	CASSQNRGGWTEAFF
TRBJ2-7	NA	TRBV2	TRBD1	TGTGCCAGCAGGAACGGTCCGGGACAGGGGGCTGGCGAGCAGTACTTC	CASRNGPGQGAGEQYF
TRBJ2-7	few	TRBV5-6	TRBD1	TGTGCCAGCAGCTACGGGACAGGGAGTTACGAGCAGTACTTC	CASSYGTGSYEQYF
TRBJ1-1	NA	TRBV7-9	NA	TGTGCCAGCAGCTTGGACATGTCGAACACTGAAGCTTTCTTT	CASSLDMSNTEAFF
TRBJ2-3	NA	TRBV7-3	NA	TGTGCCAGCAGCTTACGCTCTAGCCCAGATACGCAGTATTTT	CASSLRSSPDTQYF
TRBJ2-4	once	TRBV4-3	TRBD2	TGCGCCAGCAGCGAAGATCCGGGACTAGGAGGGGATGACATTCAGTACTTC	CASSEDPGLGGDDIQYF
TRBJ1-1	NA	TRBV5-1	NA	TGCGCCAGCAGCTTGGGGACAGTTAACACTGAAGCTTTCTTT	CASSLGTVNTEAFF
TRBJ2-2	NA	TRBV7-6	NA	TGTGCCGTTCTCGGAGGGGGCCCGAACACCGGGGAGCTGTTTTTT	CAVLGGGPNTGELFF
TRBJ1-2	NA	TRBV14	TRBD1	TGTGCCAGCAGCCAAGACCGCGGACAGGCACTGGGCTACACCTTC	CASSQDRGQALGYTF
TRBJ2-3	NA	TRBV5-6	TRBD1	TGTGCCAGCAGCCTAGTTACGGGACGAGGGGGCGCAGATACGCAGTATTTT	CASSLVTGRGGADTQYF
TRBJ1-1	NA	TRBV19	TRBD1	TGTGCCATCGAGATCGGGACAGGGGAAACTGAAGCTTTCTTT	CAIEIGTGETEAFF
TRBJ1-2	NA	TRBV19	TRBD1	TGTGCCAGTAGTCCCCCGGACAGGGTCTATGGCTACACCTTC	CASSPPDRVYGYTF
TRBJ1-3	NA	TRBV9	NA	TGTGCCAGCACTAGCCGGGCTGGAAACACCATATATTTT	CASTSRAGNTIYF
TRBJ2-2	many	TRBV18	NA	TGTGCCAGCTCACCAATAGGAGGAAACACCGGGGAGCTGTTTTTT	CASSPIGGNTGELFF
TRBJ1-5	NA	TRBV19	NA	TGTGCCAGTACCCTCTCGGATCAGCCCCAGCATTTT	CASTLSDQPQHF
TRBJ1-1	NA	TRBV10-1	NA	TGCGCCAGCAGTGAGAATGGTTTTAGAGCTTTCTTT	CASSENGFRAFF
TRBJ1-4	NA	TRBV29-1	NA	TGCAGCGCGGCTTTGGAGGGAGGTGGAAAACTGTTTTTT	CSAALEGGGKLFF